A single sample is the source of the 10 T cell receptor beta chains below, sequenced in a study of vaccination and CD4 T cells after COVID-19. Sequencing of cultured CD4+ T cell DNA used the Oncomine TCR Beta short-read assay. Via MiXCR, TCRdb re-called the PCR reads, giving one row per CDR3 protein. The sample consists of roughly 20,000 distinct CDR3 sequences, roughly 29% of them appearing once. Their specific antigens are unknown. Treatment described: approximately 9-day PBMC culture with coronavirus spike peptide pools or control peptides (ViraFEST assay). Sequencing was performed on cultured CD4+ T cells from blood. The receptor set was obtained from a human donor with COVID-19.

CDR3 sequence reads: CASYSSIGNTGELFF. In DNA, the CDR3 is TGTGCCAGCTATTCCTCTATCGGTAACACCGGGGAGCTGTTTTTT. The chain is built from TRBV28 and TRBJ2-2; D uncertain. Trimming shortened V by 8 bases and J by 2 bases, and 15 bases separated the two germline ends. The CDR3 totals 15 residues. Germline V gene lookup returns CDR1 MDHEN and CDR2 SYDVKM.

This clonotype was seen a few times. This chain uses TRBV5-6 with TRBJ1-6; unclear D gene. V was clipped by 3 bases and J by 9 bases, with 7 bases between them. Germline values: CDR1 SGHDT, CDR2 YYEEEE. There are 12 residues in the CDR3. In DNA form, the CDR3 reads TGTGCCAGCAGCTGGGTACGTTCACCCCTCCACTTT. It translates to CASSWVRSPLHF.

The chain carries TRBV28 and TRBJ1-5, with D perhaps matching TRBD1 (5 bases). V was cut by 6 bases and J by 5 bases, with 20 bases left in between. The V gene's germline CDR1 is MDHEN and CDR2 SYDVKM. There are 16 residues in the CDR3. The CDR3 DNA sequence: TGTGCCAGCAGCCCAGCCGCGACAGAGATTTATCAGCCCCAGCATTTT. Protein: CASSPAATEIYQPQHF.

This clonotype counts as medium-sized (0.01 to 0.1%). This chain joins TRBV27 and TRBJ1-5; 7 positions match TRBD1. Germline values: CDR1 MNHEY, CDR2 SMNVEV (reference sequence). The CDR3 contains 13 residues. V was pared by 6 bases and J by 11 bases, with 10 bases of the junction left unmatched. The CDR3 DNA reads as TGTGCCAGCAGCGAGACAGGGACGACGTCCCAGCATTTT. As protein: CASSETGTTSQHF.

The chain joins TRBV6-1 to TRBJ1-2; D is possibly TRBD1 (6 bases). Trimming removed 10 bases at V and 8 bases at J, with 23 bases between. Germline V gene data show CDR1 as MNHNS and CDR2 as SASEGT. The CDR3 runs 14 residues. The CDR3 region is CATPRPGQSSGYTF. The DNA for the CDR3 is TGTGCCACTCCAAGACCGGGACAATCCTCCGGCTACACCTTC.

To note about this clonotype: At one boundary the junction diverges from the germline segment, which might be a read error. The chain employs TRBV7-7 and TRBJ1-3, with D unclear. The CDR3 extends over 13 amino acids. Germline V lookup: CDR1 SSHAT, CDR2 FNYEAQ (reference sequence). CDR3 in DNA: TGTGCTAGCAGCTCGGACTCTGGAAACACCATATATTTT. Residues: CASSSDSGNTIYF.

This clonotype has a handful of counts. The chain has TRBV5-1 and TRBJ2-1, with a possible D match to TRBD2 (6 bases). The germline V and J ends were trimmed by 4 bases and 1 base, with 15 bases remaining between them. Germline CDR1 SGHRS, CDR2 YFSETQ. The CDR3 contains 16 residues. CDR3 loop: CASSTAPRGSYNEQFF. The CDR3 region has the DNA TGCGCCAGCAGCACAGCGCCACGGGGGTCCTACAATGAGCAGTTCTTC.

This chain links TRBV6-5 with TRBJ1-5; D gene uncertain. With 4 bases removed from V and 2 bases from J, the gap between germline ends came to 12 bases. This CDR3 is built from 15 residues. The V gene's germline CDR1 is MNHEY and CDR2 SVGAGI. CDR3 region: CASSSSGSGNQPQHF. The CDR3 DNA sequence: TGTGCCAGCAGTTCTTCTGGGAGCGGCAATCAGCCCCAGCATTTT.

This clonotype was found a few times. The CDR3 sequence: CASSADRGNQPQHF. The CDR3 region has the DNA TGTGCCAGCAGCGCCGACAGGGGGAATCAGCCCCAGCATTTT. This chain uses TRBV27 with TRBJ1-5; TRBD1 agrees at 9 bases. Per germline, CDR1 MNHEY and CDR2 SMNVEV (reference sequence). This CDR3 spans 14 amino acids. V dropped 6 bases and J dropped 4; count of bases not matched to a gene: 4.

The rearrangement links TRBV20-1 to TRBJ2-5; 7 bases match TRBD1. CDR1 is DFQATT and CDR2 is SNEGSKA in the germline V gene (reference sequence). The CDR3 has 15 residues. V shed 6 bases and J 2 bases; nucleotides not matched to a gene: 12. The chain's CDR3 is CSANQPGQIQETQYF. DNA for the CDR3: TGCAGTGCAAACCAGCCGGGACAGATACAAGAGACCCAGTACTTC.